This is a list of T cell receptor beta chains from one sample in a study of beta chain features in type 1 diabetes. TCRdb keeps only in-frame clones here, not all; method: immunoSEQ multiplex PCR. Among approximately 130,000 clones listed, approximately 15% were seen once. Sequencing used central memory CD4+ T cells from blood. The receptors originated from a man aged 18 to 35 with type 1 diabetes. Each CDR3 is given with its conserved first and last residue. Fields, in order: V gene, D gene, J gene, clone size, CDR3 DNA, CDR3 protein. A D gene is named only where the DNA matches it firmly. Only some rows state a clone size, as once, few, many or a class for expanded clones.

>TRBV7-2|.|TRBJ2-2|.
TGTGCCAGCAGCTTAGTGGGAGTGGCCGGGGAGCTGTTTTTT
CASSLVGVAGELFF
>TRBV7-6|TRBD2|TRBJ2-1|.
TGTGCCAGCAGCTTAGCGTACGGGACTAGCGGGAGTGATGAGCAGTTCTTC
CASSLAYGTSGSDEQFF
>TRBV7-2|TRBD2|TRBJ2-1|.
TGTGCCAGCAGCTTAGCTCAAAGCGGGACTTCCCTTTACAATGAGCAGTTCTTC
CASSLAQSGTSLYNEQFF
>TRBV11-2|.|TRBJ2-3|few
TGTGCCAGCAGCTCCTCACCGGGGGGCACAAGCACAGATACGCAGTATTTT
CASSSSPGGTSTDTQYF
>TRBV14|.|TRBJ2-7|few
TGTGCCAGCAGCCAAGGGACAGAATTTAGGGTTTTGCAGTACTTC
CASSQGTEFRVLQYF
>TRBV23-1|TRBD2|TRBJ2-1|many
TGCGCCAGCCGTGAACTAGCGGGAAACTACAATGAGCAGTTCTTC
CASRELAGNYNEQFF
>TRBV7-2|.|TRBJ2-3|few
TGTGCCAGCAGCATAGGGCTCAGACCCGATACGCAGTATTTT
CASSIGLRPDTQYF
>TRBV5-1|.|TRBJ2-2|few
TGCGCCAGCAGCTCGGAACCGAACACCGGGGAGCTGTTTTTT
CASSSEPNTGELFF
>TRBV9|.|TRBJ1-1|.
TGTGCCAGCAGCCCTTCGGTCGAGAACACTGAAGCTTTCTTT
CASSPSVENTEAFF
>TRBV7-2|.|TRBJ2-7|.
TGTGCCAGCAGCTTCGATGTCGCGCAGTACTTC
CASSFDVAQYF
>TRBV29-1|.|TRBJ1-2|.
TGCAGCGTTGGAGAGGGGGTTGGCTACACCTTC
CSVGEGVGYTF
>TRBV15|.|TRBJ2-2|.
TGTGCCACCAAGCGGGCTCTGGGGACCGGGGAGCTGTTTTTT
CATKRALGTGELFF
>TRBV6-1|TRBD2|TRBJ2-5|few
TGTGCCAGCAGTGAACGGACTAGCGGGGCCCAGACCCAGTACTTC
CASSERTSGAQTQYF
>TRBV2|.|TRBJ2-7|.
TGTGCCAGCAGTGAACTGGAGGTTTCGATCTACGAGCAGTACTTC
CASSELEVSIYEQYF
>TRBV29-1|.|TRBJ1-4|.
TGCAGCGTTGATACGGGGGGTAATGAAAAACTGTTTTTT
CSVDTGGNEKLFF
>TRBV5-1|.|TRBJ2-7|.
TGCGCCAGCAGCTTGGGAAGGAACGAGCAGTACTTC
CASSLGRNEQYF
>TRBV6-6|.|TRBJ1-3|.
TGTGCCAGCAGCCCCTCTAGGTCCTCTGGAAACACCATATATTTT
CASSPSRSSGNTIYF
>TRBV10-1|.|TRBJ2-5|few
TGCGCCAGCAGCTCGGGGCGAGAGACCCAGTACTTC
CASSSGRETQYF
>TRBV2|TRBD2|TRBJ2-3|.
TGTGCCAGCAGCGACCCCGGGACTACCTTCACAGATACGCAGTATTTT
CASSDPGTTFTDTQYF
>TRBV2|TRBD2|TRBJ2-3|.
TGTGCCGATGGACTAGCGGTTCCCACAGATACGCAGTATTTT
CADGLAVPTDTQYF
>TRBV7-2|TRBD1|TRBJ1-5|.
TGTGCCAGCAGCCCACAGGGGGTCGATCAGCCCCAGCATTTT
CASSPQGVDQPQHF
>TRBV7-2|TRBD1|TRBJ1-2|few
TGTGCCAGCAGCTTAGACGGACCCGGGACAGGGGGCGGCTACACCTTC
CASSLDGPGTGGGYTF
>TRBV29-1|TRBD1|TRBJ2-7|.
TGCAGCACCCGGGCCGAGGGGAAGGGACAGGGGTTCTACGAGCAGTACTTC
CSTRAEGKGQGFYEQYF
>TRBV30|.|TRBJ2-6|many
TGTGCCTGGAGTGTAACCAGTTACTCTGGGGCCAACGTCCTGACTTTC
CAWSVTSYSGANVLTF
>TRBV7-2|TRBD1|TRBJ2-7|few
TGTGCCAGCAGCCCCGGGACAGGGAAGAAGGGCGAGCAGTACTTC
CASSPGTGKKGEQYF
>TRBV13|.|TRBJ1-1|few
TGTGCCAGCAGCTTCCCTACCCCTTTTGTCATGAACACTGAAGCTTTCTTT
CASSFPTPFVMNTEAFF
>TRBV18|TRBD2|TRBJ2-7|.
TGTGCCAGCTCACCAGCGGGAGGGCTGAGCTCCTACGAGCAGTACTTC
CASSPAGGLSSYEQYF
>TRBV7-9|.|TRBJ2-7|few
TGTGCCAGCAGCTTAGCCACTGGGCAGGGATCGGTTGAGCAGTACTTC
CASSLATGQGSVEQYF
>TRBV7-6|TRBD1|TRBJ2-1|.
TGTGCCAGCAGCAGGGACAGAAGCTCCTACAATGAGCAGTTCTTC
CASSRDRSSYNEQFF
>TRBV18|TRBD1|TRBJ2-7|many
TGTGCCAGCTCACCATTTCGAGCGGGACAGGGGGCCTACGAGCAGTACTTC
CASSPFRAGQGAYEQYF
>TRBV5-1|.|TRBJ2-3|.
TGCGCCAGCAGCCCCGGCGGGTCAGATACGCAGTATTTT
CASSPGGSDTQYF
>TRBV5-1|TRBD1|TRBJ2-5|.
TGCGCCGGCAGCCGCAATGACAGGGAAGAGGCCCAGTACTTC
CAGSRNDREEAQYF
>TRBV5-6|.|TRBJ2-7|many
TGTGCCAGCAGCTGGACAACCTACGAGCAGTACTTC
CASSWTTYEQYF
>TRBV18|TRBD2|TRBJ2-7|few
TGTGCCAGCTCAGTTAAAAGCGGGGCAAGCCACGAGCAGTACTTC
CASSVKSGASHEQYF
>TRBV10-3|.|TRBJ2-7|few
TGTGCCATCAGTGATAGACCCTACGAGCAGTACTTC
CAISDRPYEQYF
>TRBV29-1|TRBD1|TRBJ2-3|.
TGCAGCGTTGGAACAGGGGGCACAGATACGCAGTATTTT
CSVGTGGTDTQYF
>TRBV9|TRBD2|TRBJ2-3|many
TGTGCCAGCAGCCCCCAGTCGTCTAGCGGGGGGTCCACAGATACGCAGTATTTT
CASSPQSSSGGSTDTQYF
>TRBV30|.|TRBJ2-7|few
TGTGCCTGGAGTGGGGCGGACAGACTCTACGAGCAGTACTTC
CAWSGADRLYEQYF
>TRBV29-1|.|TRBJ1-1|few
TGCAGCGTTCTCTGGCTTGAGGCCACTGAAGCTTTCTTT
CSVLWLEATEAFF
>TRBV30|.|TRBJ2-7|.
TGTGCCTGGAGCCCGGGACTCGCCTACGAGCAGTACTTC
CAWSPGLAYEQYF
>TRBV30|TRBD2|TRBJ2-5|.
TGTGCCTGGGCCACTAGCGGGAGACCCGAGACCCAGTACTTC
CAWATSGRPETQYF
>TRBV7-2|TRBD1|TRBJ2-1|.
TGTGCCAGCAGCTCCTTCCCGGGACAGGGGCGCGGTGAGCAGTTCTTC
CASSSFPGQGRGEQFF
>TRBV7-2|TRBD1|TRBJ2-7|few
TGTGCCAGCAGCCTTGGACGTCCCGGGACAGGGTATGACGAGCAGTACTTC
CASSLGRPGTGYDEQYF
>TRBV11-2|.|TRBJ2-3|.
TGTGCCAGCAGCCGCGATTTAGATACGCAGTATTTT
CASSRDLDTQYF
>TRBV30|.|TRBJ2-3|.
TGTGCCTGGAGTGTACTAGTTGGGGAAACGCAGTATTTT
CAWSVLVGETQYF
>TRBV5-1|.|TRBJ1-6|.
TGCGCCAGCAGTGATAAAGCAGGGATGAATTCACCCCTCCACTTT
CASSDKAGMNSPLHF
>TRBV18|.|TRBJ2-5|.
TGTGCCAGCTCACCGGAGCGAGAGACCCAGTACTTC
CASSPERETQYF
>TRBV28|.|TRBJ1-4|.
TGTGCCAGCAGATCCCCGATCGGTGAAAAACTGTTTTTT
CASRSPIGEKLFF
>TRBV9|TRBD1|TRBJ2-7|few
TGTGCCAGCAGCGGGGGACAGGGGCCCGGGGAGCAGTACTTC
CASSGGQGPGEQYF
>TRBV7-7|.|TRBJ2-3|few
TGTGCTAGCAGCTTAGGTTACGGGGATACGCAGTATTTT
CASSLGYGDTQYF
>TRBV14|.|TRBJ2-1|medium-sized
TGTGCCAGCAGCCAAGATGCAGGCCGCCGACAATTGGAGCAGTTCTTC
CASSQDAGRRQLEQFF
>TRBV7-9|.|TRBJ1-1|once
TGTGCCAGCAGCTTAGCCGGCACGGTGAGAAACACTGAAGCTTTCTTT
CASSLAGTVRNTEAFF